What follows are 26 T cell receptor beta chains derived from one specimen sequenced in a study of T-cell reconstitution after alpha-beta-depleted transplantation in children. The TCRbeta library incorporated unique molecular identifiers. TCRdb itself ran the PCR reads through MiXCR, one entry per CDR3 protein. The table lists about 58,000 distinct CDR3 sequences, around 40% of them singletons. This material consisted of PBMCs, mostly from graft donor cells, taken 360 days after TCRalphabeta/CD19-depleted stem cell transplant. The receptors here all came from a male patient younger than 18 who had a stem cell transplant for acute lymphoblastic leukemia, so the T cells may come from the graft donor.

The rearrangement links TRBV20-1 to TRBJ1-5; 9 positions agree with TRBD1. In germline, CDR1 is DFQATT, CDR2 SNEGSKA (reference sequence). Trimming removed 2 bases from V and 7 bases from J; junction bases left unmatched: 6. CDR3 length: 14 amino acids. CDR3 sequence reads: CSARSRTGAQPQHF. DNA for the CDR3: TGCAGTGCTAGATCTAGGACAGGGGCGCAGCCCCAGCATTTT.

The rearrangement links TRBV20-1 to TRBJ2-1; 12 bases match TRBD2. CDR3 length: 16 residues. Trimming took 3 bases from V and 8 from J; bases not matched to a gene: 11. The V gene's germline CDR1 is DFQATT and CDR2 SNEGSKA (reference sequence). CDR3 DNA sequence: TGCAGTGCTAGGTACCTACTAGCGGGGGGCGGCTATGAGCAGTTCTTC. It yields the protein CSARYLLAGGGYEQFF.

This clonotype has just a few counts. The rearrangement joins TRBV7-8 to TRBJ1-2; D is ambiguous. Germline-derived CDR1 and CDR2 are SGHVS and FQNEAQ. V was cut by 5 bases and J by 8 bases, with 18 bases left in between. This CDR3 region has 14 residues. CDR3 in DNA: TGTGCCAGCAGCCTGTCCCGGGGAGCGCGGGGCTACACCTTC. It codes for CASSLSRGARGYTF.

This clonotype was seen a few times. V gene TRBV3-1 combines with J gene TRBJ2-7; no clear D. V was cut by 4 bases and J by 7 bases, with 11 bases left in between. CDR3 length: 12 residues. Germline V CDR1 and CDR2: LGHDT, YNNKEL (reference sequence). The CDR3 region has the DNA TGTGCCAGCAGCCCCCACCCAAGGGAGCAGTACTTC. Translating gives CASSPHPREQYF.

This chain links TRBV20-1 with TRBJ2-7; maybe TRBD1 (6 bases). The germline gives CDR1 DFQATT, CDR2 SNEGSKA (reference sequence). The V end lost 6 bases, the J end lost 5 bases, and 20 bases lay between the germline ends. This CDR3 comprises 14 residues. The CDR3 nucleotides are TGCAGTGCGCGTAACCCGGGGACACATGACGAGCAGTACTTC. This translates into CSARNPGTHDEQYF.

V gene TRBV24-1 combines with J gene TRBJ2-1, with D uncertain. Trimming cost V 5 bases and J 9 bases, with 10 bases left between them. Germline CDR1 reads KGHDR; CDR2 reads SFDVKD. The CDR3 contains 12 residues. The CDR3 here is CATSALRGEQFF. CDR3 sequence (DNA): TGTGCCACCAGTGCCCTGAGAGGTGAGCAGTTCTTC.

This sequence joins TRBV4-3 and TRBJ2-1, with D tentatively TRBD2 (9 bases). The V and J ends lost 2 bases and 0 bases respectively, with 23 bases between them. The CDR3 totals 20 residues. Germline lookup yields CDR1 LGHNA and CDR2 YSLEER. In DNA form, the CDR3 reads TGCGCCAGCAGCCAAAGACAGGGGAGGGTAGCGGGGGTCTCCTACAATGAGCAGTTCTTC. Protein: CASSQRQGRVAGVSYNEQFF.

The chain uses TRBV28 and TRBJ2-3, with a tentative D call TRBD2 (5 bases). The V gene's germline CDR1 is MDHEN and CDR2 SYDVKM. Deletions cut 5 bases from V and 4 bases from J, with 22 bases between. This CDR3 region has 17 residues. CDR3 DNA: TGTGCCAGCAGTCTCACCCGTCCCATGGGGAGAGCAGATACGCAGTATTTT. Its protein product is CASSLTRPMGRADTQYF. The complete variable domain, with remaining parts taken from reference TRBV28 and TRBJ2-3, reads DVKVTQSSRYLVKRTGEKVFLECVQDMDHENMFWYRQDPGLGLRLIYFSYDVKMKEKGDIPEGYSVSREKKERFSLILESASTNQTSMYLCASSLTRPMGRADTQYFGPGTRLTVL.

The chain couples TRBV6-4 to TRBJ2-1, with 8 nucleotides matching TRBD2. In germline, CDR1 is MRHNA, CDR2 SNTAGT. This CDR3 spans 15 amino acids. V shed 4 bases and J 2 bases; nucleotides not matched to a gene: 4. CDR3 nucleotide sequence: TGTGCCAGCAGTGGCCGACTAGCGCCCTACAATGAGCAGTTCTTC. This translates into CASSGRLAPYNEQFF.

This clonotype was counted between two and nine times. V and J are TRBV9 and TRBJ2-7; D may match TRBD1 or TRBD2 (6 bases each). From germline, CDR1 is SGDLS and CDR2 YYNGEE. There are 16 residues in the CDR3. V was trimmed by 0 bases and J by 5 bases, leaving 18 bases between them. Here the CDR3 DNA reads TGTGCCAGCAGCGTAGAAGGGGGGACCCTCAGAAACGAGCAGTACTTC. Translation gives CASSVEGGTLRNEQYF.

In nucleotides, the CDR3 is TGTGCCAGCAGCCCGGGACTAGTAACCGGGGAGCTGTTTTTT. This encodes CASSPGLVTGELFF. The chain couples TRBV13 to TRBJ2-2; the match to TRBD2 covers 8 bases. The V gene end was trimmed by 5 bases and the J gene end by 5 bases; junction bases not matched to a gene: 4. The V gene's germline CDR1 is PRHDT and CDR2 FYEKMQ (reference sequence). The CDR3 spans 14 residues.

A note on this clonotype: The junction and the germline gene differ at one end; a read error may be behind it. The chain couples TRBV6-5 to TRBJ1-4, with TRBD1 as a possible D gene (6 bases). The CDR3 extends over 17 amino acids. Germline values: CDR1 MNHEY, CDR2 SVGAGI. The CDR3 sequence is CASSYSRAGANFEKLFF. The DNA for the CDR3 is TGTGCCAGCAGCTACTCCCGGGCAGGGGCGAATTTTGAAAAACTGTTTTTT.

The CDR3 DNA follows: TGTGCCAGCAGTTTGGGGGGGCCCGGAAACACCATATATTTT. This encodes CASSLGGPGNTIYF. The chain links TRBV12-3 or TRBV12-4 to TRBJ1-3; weak D call: TRBD1 (6 bases). The CDR3 length is 14 residues. V was pared by 3 bases and J by 4 bases, with 10 bases between.

The J gene is TRBJ2-2, the V gene TRBV29-1; 8 bases line up with TRBD1. In germline, CDR1 is SQVTM, CDR2 ANQGSEA. The CDR3 runs to 14 residues. V shed 5 bases and J 7 bases; nucleotides not matched to a gene: 9. The CDR3 DNA is TGCAGCGTTTCCACAGGGGGTGGGTTCGGGGAGCTGTTTTTT. It codes for CSVSTGGGFGELFF.

The chain links TRBV2 to TRBJ2-7, with TRBD2 identical over 8 bases. Trimming cost V 3 bases and J 4 bases; bases outside gene matches: 11. Germline CDR1 and CDR2: SNHLY and FYNNEI. The CDR3 consists of 16 residues. The CDR3 DNA sequence: TGTGCCAGCAGTGAGTCGGGACTAGGGAGGGGGTACGAGCAGTACTTC. It translates to CASSESGLGRGYEQYF.

The CDR3 region is CASSPAIGTEQYF. The DNA for the CDR3 is TGTGCCAGCAGCCCCGCTATTGGGACCGAGCAGTACTTC. J is TRBJ2-7 and V is TRBV12-3 or TRBV12-4; D tentatively fits TRBD1 or TRBD2 (5 bases each). This CDR3 has 13 residues. Trimming pared 6 bases from V and 6 bases from J, leaving 15 bases between.

CDR3 sequence (DNA): TGTGCCACCAAGGGGAGGACGAGCAATCAGCCCCAGCATTTT. Protein product: CATKGRTSNQPQHF. This chain connects TRBV15 to TRBJ1-5; the D gene is possibly TRBD1 (5 bases). The CDR3 contains 14 residues. CDR1 and CDR2 (germline): LNHNV, YYDKDF (reference sequence). Trimming pared 7 bases from V and 1 base from J, leaving 11 bases between. Using reference TRBV15 and TRBJ1-5 for the parts outside the CDR3, the full variable domain is DAMVIQNPRYQVTQFGKPVTLSCSQTLNHNVMYWYQQKSSQAPKLLFHYYDKDFNNEADTPDNFQSRRPNTSFCFLDIRSPGLGDTAMYLCATKGRTSNQPQHFGDGTRLSIL.

The CDR3 nucleotides are TGTGCCAGCAGCGGGAATCAAAGGGACTACCGGTACCAAGAGACCCAGTACTTC. Amino acid sequence: CASSGNQRDYRYQETQYF. V usage is TRBV9 and J usage is TRBJ2-5, with TRBD2 matching over 7 bases. The CDR3 runs 18 residues. V dropped 3 bases and J dropped 0; count of bases not matched to a gene: 14. The germline gives CDR1 SGDLS, CDR2 YYNGEE.

J is TRBJ2-1 and V is TRBV10-3, with 13 positions matching TRBD2. The germline CDR1 and CDR2 sequences are ENHRY and SYGVKD. CDR3 length equals 19 residues. V shed 0 bases, J shed 5 bases, and the junction held 10 bases outside the gene matches. This chain's CDR3 is CAISESLGLAGVFDNEQFF. The CDR3 DNA reads as TGTGCCATCAGTGAGTCTTTAGGACTAGCGGGAGTATTCGACAATGAGCAGTTCTTC.

In its sample, this clonotype was seen a few times. J is TRBJ2-7 and V is TRBV21-1. TRBV21-1 is a pseudogene. The CDR3 totals 16 residues. Written as DNA, the CDR3 is TGTGCCAGCAGCAGATATAGCGGAGCATACCTACGAGAGCAGTACTTC. Residues: CASSRYSGAYLREQYF.

The CDR3 sequence: CASSQLGQGALNTEAFF. The CDR3, as DNA: TGTGCCAGCAGCCAATTGGGACAGGGGGCCTTGAACACTGAAGCTTTCTTT. V gene TRBV3-1 combines with J gene TRBJ1-1; TRBD1 matches 12 bases. V dropped 2 bases and J dropped 0; count of bases not matched to a gene: 4. This CDR3 is 17 amino acids long. CDR1 and CDR2 (germline): LGHDT, YNNKEL (reference sequence).

The chain has TRBV10-3 and TRBJ2-1, with 7 bases fitting TRBD1. With V trimmed by 3 bases and J by 0 bases, 5 bases remained unmatched. This CDR3 contains 16 residues. Germline-derived CDR1 and CDR2 are ENHRY and SYGVKD. The CDR3 region is CAISDPGQRSYNEQFF. The DNA of the CDR3 is TGTGCCATCAGTGACCCGGGACAGCGCTCCTACAATGAGCAGTTCTTC.

This rearrangement joins TRBV9 to TRBJ2-3; tentatively, D is TRBD2 (6 bases). CDR1 is SGDLS, CDR2 YYNGEE, per germline. CDR3 length: 15 residues. Trimming removed 2 bases from V and 3 bases from J, with 13 bases in between. For the CDR3, the DNA is TGTGCCAGCAGCGTGGAGGGTTACCCGACAGATACGCAGTATTTT. Translating gives CASSVEGYPTDTQYF.

This clonotype was found a few times. V and J are TRBV12-3 or TRBV12-4 and TRBJ2-2, with D possibly TRBD1 on 5 matching bases. V dropped 5 bases and J dropped 1 base, with 8 bases sitting between them. This CDR3 region has 14 residues. In nucleotides, the CDR3 is TGTGCCAGCAGTGACCAGGGGAACACCGGGGAGCTGTTTTTT. The encoded protein is CASSDQGNTGELFF.

J is TRBJ2-1 and V is TRBV12-3 or TRBV12-4; 9 positions agree with TRBD2. The CDR3 spans 15 residues. V lost 5 bases and J lost 8; bases outside the gene matches: 10. This chain's CDR3 is CASSAGTSPGDEQFF. The CDR3 nucleotides are TGTGCCAGCAGTGCCGGGACTAGCCCCGGAGATGAGCAGTTCTTC.

The CDR3 loop reads CASSPANTGELFF. CDR3 coding DNA: TGTGCCAGCAGCCCCGCGAACACCGGGGAGCTGTTTTTT. The genes are TRBV9 and TRBJ2-2; D uncertain. V was cut by 4 bases and J by 0 bases, with 4 bases left in between. Germline V gene data show CDR1 as SGDLS and CDR2 as YYNGEE. CDR3 size: 13 residues. Variable domain in full (rest from reference TRBV9 and TRBJ2-2): DSGVTQTPKHLITATGQRVTLRCSPRSGDLSVYWYQQSLDQGLQFLIQYYNGEERAKGNILERFSAQQFPDLHSELNLSSLELGDSALYFCASSPANTGELFFGEGSRLTVL.